A single sample is the source of the 30 T cell receptor beta chains below, sequenced in a study of OX40 agonist ivuxolimab in advanced cancers. TCRdb keeps only in-frame clones here, not all; method: immunoSEQ multiplex PCR. This table has about 94,000 clones, more than 75% appearing once. The sample was CD4+ or CD8+ T cells sorted from blood, taken in a trial of the OX40 agonist ivuxolimab. The receptors derive from an adult with an advanced solid tumor such as melanoma, head and neck, liver or kidney cancer.

The chain is built from TRBV5-5 and TRBJ2-7; the D is unclear. V lost 0 bases and J 4 bases, leaving 14 bases between the germline ends. The CDR3 is 15 amino acids. Germline values: CDR1 SGHKS, CDR2 YYEKEE (reference sequence). CDR3 sequence reads: CASSLDTAEAYEQYF. DNA of the CDR3: TGTGCCAGCAGCTTGGATACCGCCGAGGCTTACGAGCAGTACTTC.

The V call is TRBV5-1, the J call TRBJ2-1; 9 positions match TRBD2. CDR1 is SGHRS, CDR2 YFSETQ, per germline. CDR3 length: 15 residues. V gave up 4 bases and J gave up 5 bases; unmatched junction bases: 7. This chain's CDR3 is CASSTIAGEDNEQFF. CDR3 DNA sequence: TGCGCCAGCAGCACTATAGCGGGAGAAGACAATGAGCAGTTCTTC. The whole variable domain, filled in from reference TRBV5-1 and TRBJ2-1, reads KAGVTQTPRYLIKTRGQQVTLSCSPISGHRSVSWYQQTPGQGLQFLFEYFSETQRNKGNFPGRFSGRQFSNSRSEMNVSTLELGDSALYLCASSTIAGEDNEQFFGPGTRLTVL.

The chain uses TRBV18 and TRBJ2-5; TRBD2 agrees at 7 bases. From germline, CDR1 is KGHSH and CDR2 LQKENI. The V and J ends lost 1 base and 1 base, in that order; junction bases with no gene match: 6. The CDR3 loop spans 16 amino acids. CDR3 loop: CASSPRAGDLQETQYF. The DNA of the CDR3 is TGTGCCAGCTCACCACGGGCGGGAGACCTCCAAGAGACCCAGTACTTC.

The genes are TRBV28 and TRBJ2-5; the match to TRBD1 covers 8 bases. From germline, CDR1 is MDHEN and CDR2 SYDVKM. V shed 5 bases, J shed 5 bases, and the junction held 10 bases outside the gene matches. The CDR3 is 15 amino acids. Written as DNA, the CDR3 is TGTGCCAGCAGTGGGGTGACAGGGGTCGAGGAGACCCAGTACTTC. It specifies CASSGVTGVEETQYF.

The chain joins TRBV5-1 to TRBJ2-2; TRBD2 matches 7 bases. V gave up 4 bases and J gave up 4 bases; unmatched junction bases: 10. Germline V gene lookup returns CDR1 SGHRS and CDR2 YFSETQ. The CDR3 is 16 residues long. As DNA, the CDR3 is TGCGCCAGCAGCCTGACAGCGGGATCGGGCACCGGGGAGCTGTTTTTT. Its translation: CASSLTAGSGTGELFF.

The genes are TRBV19 and TRBJ1-1; 9 bases line up with TRBD1. The V segment lost 5 bases and the J segment 3 bases; nucleotides outside the gene matches: 16. Germline loops: CDR1 LNHDA, CDR2 SQIVND (reference sequence). The length of the CDR3 is 18 residues. The CDR3 spells CASSLRLLGGTGYTEAFF. In DNA form, the CDR3 reads TGTGCCAGTAGTCTCAGGTTGCTAGGAGGGACAGGGTACACTGAAGCTTTCTTT. Using reference TRBV19 and TRBJ1-1 for the parts outside the CDR3, the full variable domain is DGGITQSPKYLFRKEGQNVTLSCEQNLNHDAMYWYRQDPGQGLRLIYYSQIVNDFQKGDIAEGYSVSREKKESFPLTVTSAQKNPTAFYLCASSLRLLGGTGYTEAFFGQGTRLTVV.

The chain carries TRBV4-3 and TRBJ1-4; D perhaps matches TRBD1 (5 bases). The CDR3 contains 15 residues. The V gene lost 0 bases and the J gene lost 0 bases, with 5 bases spanning the gap. The V gene's germline CDR1 is LGHNA and CDR2 YSLEER. CDR3 nucleotides: TGCGCCAGCAGCCAAGAGGGGGCAACTAATGAAAAACTGTTTTTT. Its translation is CASSQEGATNEKLFF.

The V call is TRBV11-3, the J call TRBJ2-5, with a weak D call TRBD1 (6 bases). This CDR3 comprises 14 residues. Per germline, CDR1 SGHNT and CDR2 YENEEA. V shed 1 base and J shed 6 bases, with 12 bases lying between them. The CDR3 DNA reads as TGTGCCAGCAGCTTAGTGTCAGGGGAACAGACCCAGTACTTC. The encoded protein is CASSLVSGEQTQYF.

The chain uses TRBV7-6 and TRBJ2-1; the match to TRBD2 covers 11 bases. With V trimmed by 5 bases and J by 3 bases, 6 bases remained unmatched. Germline V gives CDR1 SGHVS, CDR2 FNYEAQ. The CDR3 is 16 residues long. CDR3 protein: CASSPLAGGNYNEQFF. CDR3 coding DNA: TGTGCCAGCAGCCCCTTAGCGGGAGGGAACTACAATGAGCAGTTCTTC.

This chain joins TRBV6-6 and TRBJ2-1, with D unclear. Trimming stripped 3 bases from V and 8 bases from J, with 8 bases between. This CDR3 spans 12 amino acids. Germline V gene data show CDR1 as MNHNY and CDR2 as SVGAGI (reference sequence). The CDR3 protein is CASSYPADEQFF. The CDR3 DNA reads as TGTGCCAGCAGTTATCCGGCGGATGAGCAGTTCTTC.

The V call is TRBV10-2, the J call TRBJ2-1; no clear D gene. Germline CDR1 is WSHSY and CDR2 is SAAADI. CDR3 length: 14 amino acids. V was cut by 7 bases and J by 5 bases, with 15 bases left in between. The CDR3 here is CASIKGQRNNEQFF. The CDR3 nucleotides read TGCGCCAGCATTAAAGGGCAGAGAAACAATGAGCAGTTCTTC.

The chain employs TRBV11-3 and TRBJ2-1; TRBD2 agrees at 8 bases. The germline gives CDR1 SGHNT, CDR2 YENEEA. V was clipped by 1 base and J by 8 bases; unmatched bases: 13. The CDR3 has 17 residues. The CDR3 coding sequence is TGTGCCAGCAGCTTAGTGGGGTTGGGACTAGAGGATCATGAGCAGTTCTTC. It specifies CASSLVGLGLEDHEQFF.

This chain joins TRBV7-9 and TRBJ2-2, with 12 bases aligning to TRBD2. There are 16 residues in the CDR3. Germline V gene sequence: CDR1 SEHNR, CDR2 FQNEAQ (reference sequence). V lost 5 bases and J lost 7; bases outside the gene matches: 8. Here the CDR3 reads CASSPSGRAGDGELFF. CDR3 sequence (DNA): TGTGCCAGCAGCCCTAGCGGGAGGGCCGGGGACGGGGAGCTGTTTTTT.

V is TRBV6-5 and J is TRBJ2-5, with 9 bases identical to TRBD2. CDR1 is MNHEY, CDR2 SVGAGI, per germline. This CDR3 contains 16 residues. V lost 0 bases, J lost 2 bases, and 4 bases stayed unmatched. The CDR3 region is CASSYSGLATQETQYF. The CDR3 DNA follows: TGTGCCAGCAGTTACTCAGGACTAGCGACACAAGAGACCCAGTACTTC.

The CDR3 region has the DNA TGTGCCAGCAAGCGCATGTCCTACGAGCAGTACTTC. Translating gives CASKRMSYEQYF. V usage is TRBV2 and J usage is TRBJ2-5; D uncertain. Near its end, the DNA agrees better with TRBJ2-7, so the J call may be wrong. This CDR3 contains 12 residues. The V gene's germline CDR1 is SNHLY and CDR2 FYNNEI.

V and J are TRBV9 and TRBJ1-4; D is undetermined. V shed 2 bases and J shed 0 bases, with 8 bases lying between them. The CDR3 runs 15 residues. Germline values: CDR1 SGDLS, CDR2 YYNGEE. The CDR3 bases are TGTGCCAGCAGCGTCGACATAGCAACTAATGAAAAACTGTTTTTT. Translating it yields CASSVDIATNEKLFF.

The V and J genes are TRBV10-3 and TRBJ2-1; D perhaps matches TRBD2 (6 bases). This CDR3 contains 16 residues. In germline, CDR1 is ENHRY, CDR2 SYGVKD. V lost 6 bases to trimming and J lost 0 bases, with 15 bases between them. CDR3 amino acids: CAISIAGRSSYNEQFF. The CDR3 DNA reads as TGTGCCATCAGCATCGCAGGGAGGAGCTCCTACAATGAGCAGTTCTTC.

V gene TRBV5-6 combines with J gene TRBJ2-3; a possible D gene is TRBD2 (6 bases). Trimming took 3 bases from V and 5 from J, leaving 13 bases between them. Per germline, CDR1 SGHDT and CDR2 YYEEEE. CDR3 length equals 14 residues. CDR3 DNA sequence: TGTGCCAGCAGCTCCGGAGGGCCAAAAGATACGCAGTATTTT. Its translation is CASSSGGPKDTQYF.

V gene TRBV11-1 combines with J gene TRBJ2-7; 8 bases agree with TRBD2. The CDR3 consists of 15 residues. The germline CDR1 and CDR2 sequences are SGHAT and FQDESV (reference sequence). Trimming at V came to 6 bases and at J to 9 bases, leaving 16 bases not matched to a gene. CDR3 residues: CASSARLAGSGRQYF. The CDR3 bases are TGTGCCAGCAGTGCACGTCTAGCGGGTTCCGGGAGGCAGTACTTC.

This sequence joins TRBV5-6 and TRBJ1-4; D gene unclear. This CDR3 has 14 amino acids. V shed 4 bases and J shed 7 bases, with 14 bases lying between them. Looked up from germline, CDR1 is SGHDT and CDR2 is YYEEEE. The CDR3 loop is CASSTGQEGEKLFF. The CDR3, as DNA: TGTGCCAGCAGCACCGGGCAAGAGGGTGAAAAACTGTTTTTT.

The chain joins TRBV11-3 to TRBJ2-2; D is unclear. Germline values: CDR1 SGHNT, CDR2 YENEEA. Deletions cut 5 bases from V and 0 bases from J, with 10 bases between. The length of the CDR3 is 15 residues. In DNA, the CDR3 is TGTGCCAGCAGCACACGTCGGACGAACACCGGGGAGCTGTTTTTT. Its translation is CASSTRRTNTGELFF.

The CDR3 DNA reads TGTGCCAGCAGTGAAACGGCAGGGAGGGAAAAACTGTTTTTT. This translates into CASSETAGREKLFF. The rearrangement joins TRBV25-1 to TRBJ1-4, with D perhaps TRBD1 (5 bases). The CDR3 sequence is 14 residues long. V was shortened by 2 bases and J by 8 bases, with 12 bases between the two germline ends. CDR1 and CDR2 from the germline V gene are MGHDK and SYGVNS.

This clone was detected a few times. The chain employs TRBV7-2 and TRBJ2-1, with D perhaps given as TRBD1 or TRBD2 (5 bases each). CDR3 size: 11 residues. Germline CDR1 SGHTA, CDR2 FQGNSA. V lost 1 base and J 14 bases, leaving 9 bases between the germline ends. The CDR3 coding sequence is TGTGCCAGCAGCTTAGAGGGGAGTGAGTTCTTC. Translating it yields CASSLEGSEFF.

V is TRBV4-1 and J is TRBJ2-7; TRBD1 matches at 10 bases. Germline CDR1 reads MGHRA; CDR2 reads YSYEKL. V lost 4 bases and J lost 5; bases outside the gene matches: 8. The CDR3 has 15 residues. The chain's CDR3 is CASSRSGTGVNEQYF. The CDR3 DNA follows: TGCGCCAGCAGCCGATCCGGGACAGGGGTCAACGAGCAGTACTTC.

The chain uses TRBV18 and TRBJ1-2; D is undetermined. This CDR3 is built from 13 residues. V was pared by 3 bases and J by 0 bases, with 5 bases between. The germline gives CDR1 KGHSH, CDR2 LQKENI. CDR3 sequence: CASSPLANYGYTF. The CDR3, as DNA: TGTGCCAGCTCACCCCTTGCTAACTATGGCTACACCTTC.

About this clone itself: Germline and junction disagree at one end, which may indicate a read error. This rearrangement joins TRBV5-6 to TRBJ2-4, with TRBD1 matching 11 bases. The CDR3 is made up of 12 amino acids. Per the germline V gene, CDR1 is SGHDT and CDR2 is YYEEEE. The DNA for the CDR3 is TGTGCCAGCAGCCCAGGGACAGGGGGGTTCTTCTTC. The encoded protein is CASSPGTGGFFF.

The rearrangement joins TRBV5-1 to TRBJ2-7, with D possibly TRBD2 on 6 matching bases. CDR1 SGHRS and CDR2 YFSETQ come from the germline V gene. The length of the CDR3 is 14 residues. Trimming pared 0 bases from V and 0 bases from J, leaving 7 bases between. CDR3 coding DNA: TGCGCCAGCAGCTTGGGGAGGGCCTCCTACGAGCAGTACTTC. Protein sequence: CASSLGRASYEQYF.

The CDR3 DNA reads TGTGCCAGCAGTCAAAGGGGGAGAGATACGCAGTATTTT. It translates to CASSQRGRDTQYF. The rearrangement links TRBV28 to TRBJ2-3, with D possibly being TRBD1 (6 bases). This CDR3 is 13 amino acids long. The germline V and J ends were trimmed by 5 bases and 5 bases, with 11 bases remaining between them. Germline CDR1 MDHEN, CDR2 SYDVKM.

This chain links TRBV5-1 with TRBJ2-7, with TRBD2 as a possible D gene (6 bases). This CDR3 spans 13 amino acids. V lost 2 bases and J 3 bases, leaving 9 bases between the germline ends. In germline, CDR1 is SGHRS, CDR2 YFSETQ. CDR3: CASSLLAYYEQYF. The CDR3 bases are TGCGCCAGCAGCTTACTAGCTTACTACGAGCAGTACTTC.

The chain carries TRBV28 and TRBJ1-4; D gene uncertain. The CDR3 consists of 12 residues. The germline V gene has CDR1 MDHEN and CDR2 SYDVKM. Trimming took 2 bases from V and 7 from J, leaving 5 bases between them. In DNA form, the CDR3 reads TGTGCCAGCAGTTTACGAATTGAAAAACTGTTTTTT. Protein: CASSLRIEKLFF.